This is a list of T cell receptor beta chains from one sample in a study of blood T cells in healthy people across ages. TCRdb independently ran MiXCR on the 5' RACE reads; one entry per CDR3 protein. The sample holds 350,000 to 450,000 distinct CDR3 sequences, 45% to 65% seen once. Sequencing input: blood. The receptors were gathered from a man in his sixties in good health. The CDR3 runs from the conserved cysteine through the conserved F or W. Each record gives: clone size, J gene, V gene, D gene, CDR3 DNA, CDR3 protein. A D gene is named only where the DNA matches it firmly. A row's size may be missing; if present it is once, few, many or a size class.

>-|TRBJ2-1|TRBV5-6|-
TGTGCCAGCAGCTTCGGCGGAGGTGAGCAGTTCTTC
CASSFGGGEQFF
>few|TRBJ1-1|TRBV11-2|-
TGTGCCAGCAGCTTAGTATTCGGGAGTGGCACTGAAGCTTTCTTT
CASSLVFGSGTEAFF
>-|TRBJ1-4|TRBV12-3/TRBV12-4|-
TGTGCCAGCAGACCCCGGGACAATAATGAAAAACTGTTTTTT
CASRPRDNNEKLFF
>once|TRBJ2-3|TRBV19|-
TGTGCCAGTAGTGCCCAAAACGGGAGAACAGATACGCAGTATTTT
CASSAQNGRTDTQYF
>few|TRBJ2-1|TRBV7-8|-
TGTGCCGCACAAGCCGGCGGGAACAATGAGCAGTTCTTC
CAAQAGGNNEQFF
>many|TRBJ2-1|TRBV9|-
TGTGCCAGCAGCCCCCGGTCCGCTAGCTCCTACAATGAGCAGTTCTTC
CASSPRSASSYNEQFF
>-|TRBJ2-5|TRBV9|TRBD2
TGTGCCAGCAGCACCGGGGGGGCAGACCAAGAGACCCAGTACTTC
CASSTGGADQETQYF
>-|TRBJ2-1|TRBV9|-
TGTGCCAGCAGCGTAGGCGGGGGTGACAGGGCAGGGAGTGAGCAGTTCTTC
CASSVGGGDRAGSEQFF
>few|TRBJ2-3|TRBV7-8|-
TGTGCCAGCAACCGACGGAGCGCCTTGGGAGATACGCAGTATTTT
CASNRRSALGDTQYF
>few|TRBJ2-7|TRBV18|-
TGTGCCAGCTCACCCGGTAGCAACAGGTACGAGCAGTACTTC
CASSPGSNRYEQYF
>-|TRBJ2-7|TRBV19|-
TGTGCCAGTAGTATAGGCGCGGGTGACGAGCAGTACTTC
CASSIGAGDEQYF
>-|TRBJ2-3|TRBV4-1|-
TGCGCCAGCAGCCAAGATCGTGGCGCGTTGGATACGCAGTATTTT
CASSQDRGALDTQYF
>few|TRBJ2-3|TRBV7-9|-
TGTGCCAGCAGCCCAGGTCCCCTCCTAGGGACAGATACGCAGTATTTT
CASSPGPLLGTDTQYF
>-|TRBJ2-3|TRBV5-6|-
TGTGCCAGCAGCCTAGGGAAGAAGGCAGATACGCAGTATTTT
CASSLGKKADTQYF
>-|TRBJ2-7|TRBV29-1|-
TGCAGCGCCCGGGGGAATTCCTACGAGCAGTACTTC
CSARGNSYEQYF
>once|TRBJ2-3|TRBV29-1|TRBD2
TGCAGCGGGACTAGCGGGGGGTTCCAAGATACGCAGTATTTT
CSGTSGGFQDTQYF
>-|TRBJ2-5|TRBV25-1|-
TGTGCCAGCAGTGAATACGAGACCCAGTACTTC
CASSEYETQYF
>-|TRBJ2-7|TRBV5-1|TRBD2
TGCGCCAGCAACTCATCCGGGAGCGGGATCGACGAGCAGTACTTC
CASNSSGSGIDEQYF
>-|TRBJ1-4|TRBV4-2|-
TGTGCCAGCAGCCAAGAGGCGGGAGGGGAAAAACTGTTTTTT
CASSQEAGGEKLFF
>-|TRBJ2-7|TRBV25-1|TRBD1
TGTGCCAGCAGTGACTCAACAGGGGACGGCGGCTCCTACAATGAGCAGTACTTC
CASSDSTGDGGSYNEQYF
>-|TRBJ2-3|TRBV6-5|TRBD2
TGTGCCAGCAGTTTCTCGAAAACTAGCGGGGGACCCACAGATACGCAGAATTTT
CASSFSKTSGGPTDTQNF
>-|TRBJ2-7|TRBV29-1|-
TGCAGCGTTCGTCAGGGGGGCGGCTACGAGCAGTACTTC
CSVRQGGGYEQYF
>-|TRBJ2-7|TRBV9|TRBD2
TGTGCCAGCAGCCCGACTAGCGGGAGAAACGCCTACGAGCAGTACTTC
CASSPTSGRNAYEQYF
>-|TRBJ1-2|TRBV24-1|TRBD1
TGTGCCACCAGTGACGGACAGGGCCGCTACACCTTC
CATSDGQGRYTF
>-|TRBJ2-1|TRBV29-1|-
TGCAGCGTACAGGCAAACCCCTACAATGAGCAGTTCTTC
CSVQANPYNEQFF
>-|TRBJ2-7|TRBV28|-
TGTGCCAGCAGAAGCTGGGACGAGCAGTACTTC
CASRSWDEQYF
>-|TRBJ2-6|TRBV7-2|TRBD2
TGTGCCAGCAGCTCCCTAGCGGGGCGAACCTCTGGGGCCAACGTCCTGACTTTC
CASSSLAGRTSGANVLTF
>-|TRBJ2-3|TRBV12-3/TRBV12-4|TRBD2
TGTGCCAGCAGTTCGGAGGCTAGCGGGATCGGAGATACGCAGTATTTT
CASSSEASGIGDTQYF
>-|TRBJ2-5|TRBV9|-
TGTGCCAGCAGCGTAGGGTCGACGCTAGAGACCCAGTACTTC
CASSVGSTLETQYF
>-|TRBJ2-7|TRBV5-1|-
TGCGCCAGCAGCTTGGAATCCCGGACCTCCTACGAGCAGTACTTC
CASSLESRTSYEQYF
>-|TRBJ2-7|TRBV5-4|TRBD1
TGTGCCAGCAGCGGACAGGGTTCTTCCTACGAGCAGTACTTC
CASSGQGSSYEQYF
>many|TRBJ2-5|TRBV10-3|TRBD2
TGTGCCATCAGTGAATCGGAACTAGCGGGGCAAGAGACCCAGTACTTC
CAISESELAGQETQYF
>-|TRBJ1-6|TRBV30|-
TGTGCCTGGAGCCTGACAGGCCTAACCTATAATTCACCCCTCCACTTT
CAWSLTGLTYNSPLHF
>few|TRBJ2-7|TRBV9|-
TGTGCCAGCAGCGTCGCCGGTCCGGGAGAATACGAGCAGTACTTC
CASSVAGPGEYEQYF
>few|TRBJ2-7|TRBV28|-
TGTGCCAGCAGGGAGGAAGGAATTAGAAGCTCCTACGAGCAGTACTTC
CASREEGIRSSYEQYF
>few|TRBJ1-2|TRBV29-1|TRBD1
TGCAGCTCACAGGGGGCCAACTATGGCTACACCTTC
CSSQGANYGYTF
>-|TRBJ2-1|TRBV5-6|-
TGTGCCAGCAGCTTGGGGGACAATGAGCAGTTCTTC
CASSLGDNEQFF
>-|TRBJ2-3|TRBV6-6|-
TGTGCCAGCAGTGACAGGCCAAACACAGATACGCAGTATTTT
CASSDRPNTDTQYF
>-|TRBJ2-1|TRBV5-1|TRBD2
TGCGCCAGCAGCTTGGCGACTAGCGGGCCCTACAATGAGCAGTTCTTC
CASSLATSGPYNEQFF
>few|TRBJ2-7|TRBV5-1|-
TGCGCCAGCAGCCCAACCCCGCAGGGCAGGGCAAGCTCCTACAATGAGCAGTACTTC
CASSPTPQGRASSYNEQYF
>-|TRBJ1-2|TRBV7-9|TRBD1
TGTGCCCGCACCACCGGGGGACAGGGGAGAGGCTACACCTTC
CARTTGGQGRGYTF
>-|TRBJ1-1|TRBV7-2|-
TGTGCCAGCAGCGGGGTCTATGAAGCTTTCTTT
CASSGVYEAFF
>-|TRBJ2-5|TRBV20-1|-
TGCAGTGCTAGAGTCGGGGGAGGAGAGACCCAGTACTTC
CSARVGGGETQYF
>-|TRBJ2-5|TRBV5-1|TRBD2
TGCGCCAGCAGCCCCGGACTAGAACCCCACCAAGAGACCCAGTACTTC
CASSPGLEPHQETQYF
>-|TRBJ1-6|TRBV12-3/TRBV12-4|TRBD1
TGTGCCAGCAGTATTACAGGGGGCGCGGTCCATTCACCCCTCCACTTT
CASSITGGAVHSPLHF
>-|TRBJ2-1|TRBV25-1|-
TGTGCCAGCAGTGAGGGCAGGGGATTCTCCTACAATGAGCAGTTCTTC
CASSEGRGFSYNEQFF
>few|TRBJ2-1|TRBV7-2|TRBD1
TGTGCCAGCAGCGCGGGGACAGGGATCAATGAGCAGTTCTTC
CASSAGTGINEQFF
>few|TRBJ1-2|TRBV20-1|-
TGCAGTTCCCTTGAGGGGGGCAGCTATGGCTACACCTTC
CSSLEGGSYGYTF
>-|TRBJ1-2|TRBV7-2|TRBD1
TGTGCCAGCAGCTTAGCGGGACAGGGGCCTGAGGGCTACACCTTC
CASSLAGQGPEGYTF
>many|TRBJ2-3|TRBV6-6|-
TGTGCCAGCACTAAAAGGGGGGGATCCACAGATACGCAGTATTTT
CASTKRGGSTDTQYF
>-|TRBJ1-2|TRBV5-6|-
TGTGCCAGCAGCCGAAGGGGGGCCGCTAACTATGGCTACACCTTC
CASSRRGAANYGYTF
>-|TRBJ1-1|TRBV25-1|-
TGTGCCAGCAGTGAAGCAGGATCGAACACTGAAGCTTTCTTT
CASSEAGSNTEAFF
>-|TRBJ2-1|TRBV20-1|TRBD2
TGCAGTGCCGTAAGGGGCATAGCGGGAGGGGACAATGAGCAGTTCTTC
CSAVRGIAGGDNEQFF
>-|TRBJ2-3|TRBV28|-
TGTGCCAGCAGTTTCTTTCTAGATACGCAGTATTTT
CASSFFLDTQYF
>once|TRBJ2-3|TRBV7-3|TRBD2
TGTGCCGGCAGCCCAAAGGCTAGCGGGAGACAAGGGGCAGATACGCAGTATTTT
CAGSPKASGRQGADTQYF
>-|TRBJ2-3|TRBV5-4|TRBD2
TGTGCCAGCAGCTTGGTAGCGGGAGGGGGCACAGATACGCAGTATTTT
CASSLVAGGGTDTQYF
>once|TRBJ2-1|TRBV6-1|TRBD1
TGTGCCAGCATCATTGACAGGGGCGCCTACAATGAGCAGTTCTTC
CASIIDRGAYNEQFF
>many|TRBJ2-7|TRBV6-5|-
TGTGCCAGCACTTCCCGGGGTTACGAGCAGTACTTC
CASTSRGYEQYF
>-|TRBJ2-1|TRBV3-1|TRBD2
TGTGCCAGCAGCCAAACTCCCTTAGCGGGGGGGCCTAATGAGCAGTTCTTC
CASSQTPLAGGPNEQFF
>-|TRBJ2-1|TRBV29-1|-
TGCAGCGTTCTGACAGCCTCCTACAATGAGCAGTTCTTC
CSVLTASYNEQFF